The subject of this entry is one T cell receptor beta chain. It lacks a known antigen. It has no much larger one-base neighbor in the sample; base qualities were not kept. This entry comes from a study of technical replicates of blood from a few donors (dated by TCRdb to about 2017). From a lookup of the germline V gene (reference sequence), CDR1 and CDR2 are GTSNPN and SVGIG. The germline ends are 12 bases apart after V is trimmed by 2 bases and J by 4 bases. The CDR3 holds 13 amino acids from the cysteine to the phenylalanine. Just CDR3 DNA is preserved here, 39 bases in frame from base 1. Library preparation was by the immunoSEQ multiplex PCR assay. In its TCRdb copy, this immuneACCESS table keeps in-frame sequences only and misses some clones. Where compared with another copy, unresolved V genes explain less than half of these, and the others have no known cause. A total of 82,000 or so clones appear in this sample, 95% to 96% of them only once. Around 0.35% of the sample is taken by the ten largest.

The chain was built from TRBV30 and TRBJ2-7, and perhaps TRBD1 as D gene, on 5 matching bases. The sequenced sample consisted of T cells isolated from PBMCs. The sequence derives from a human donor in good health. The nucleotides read TGTGCCTGGAGTACCGAACAGGCGTACGAGCAGTACTTC. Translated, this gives CAWSTEQAYEQYF.